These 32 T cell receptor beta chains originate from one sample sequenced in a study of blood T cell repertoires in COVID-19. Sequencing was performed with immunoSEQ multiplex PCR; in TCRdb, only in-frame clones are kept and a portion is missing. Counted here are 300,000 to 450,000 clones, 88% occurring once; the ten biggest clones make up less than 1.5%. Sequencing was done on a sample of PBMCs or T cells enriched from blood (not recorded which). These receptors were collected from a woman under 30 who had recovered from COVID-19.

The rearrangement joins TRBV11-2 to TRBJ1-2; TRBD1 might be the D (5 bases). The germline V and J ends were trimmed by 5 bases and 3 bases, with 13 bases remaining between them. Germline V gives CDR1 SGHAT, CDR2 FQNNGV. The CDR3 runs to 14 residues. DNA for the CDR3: TGTGCCAGCAGCCCGCGCGGGGCGCACTATGGCTACACCTTC. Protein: CASSPRGAHYGYTF.

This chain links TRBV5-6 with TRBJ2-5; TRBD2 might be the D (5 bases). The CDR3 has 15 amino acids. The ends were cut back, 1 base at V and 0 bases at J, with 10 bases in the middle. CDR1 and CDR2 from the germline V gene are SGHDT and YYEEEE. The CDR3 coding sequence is TGTGCCAGCAGCTTGTCGGGGATATACCAAGAGACCCAGTACTTC. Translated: CASSLSGIYQETQYF.

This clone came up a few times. In DNA form, the CDR3 reads TGTGCCAGCAACACTAGACAGGGAGCAACTGAAGCTTTCTTT. Protein: CASNTRQGATEAFF. The chain carries TRBV6-4 and TRBJ1-1, with 7 bases that match TRBD1. Germline V gene sequence: CDR1 MRHNA, CDR2 SNTAGT. Losses at the gene ends were 7 bases for V and 5 bases for J; bases not matched to a gene: 10. The CDR3 is 14 amino acids.

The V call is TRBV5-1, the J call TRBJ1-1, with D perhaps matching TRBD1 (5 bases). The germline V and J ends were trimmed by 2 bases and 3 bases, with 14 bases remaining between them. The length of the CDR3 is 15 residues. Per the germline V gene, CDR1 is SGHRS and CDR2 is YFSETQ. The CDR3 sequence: CASSLARRVDTEAFF. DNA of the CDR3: TGCGCCAGCAGCTTAGCTCGCAGGGTGGACACTGAAGCTTTCTTT.

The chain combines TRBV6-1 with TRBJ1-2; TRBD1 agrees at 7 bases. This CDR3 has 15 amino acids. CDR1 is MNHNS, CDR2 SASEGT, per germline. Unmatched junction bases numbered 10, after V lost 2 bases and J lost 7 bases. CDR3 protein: CASSERRGRASGYTF. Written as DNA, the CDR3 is TGTGCCAGCAGTGAAAGGAGGGGGCGGGCATCTGGCTACACCTTC.

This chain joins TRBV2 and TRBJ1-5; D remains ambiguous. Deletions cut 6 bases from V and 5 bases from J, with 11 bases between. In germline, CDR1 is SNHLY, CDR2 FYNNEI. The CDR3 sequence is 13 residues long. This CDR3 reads CASSGKRDQPQHF. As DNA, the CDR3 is TGTGCCAGCAGCGGGAAGAGAGATCAGCCCCAGCATTTT.

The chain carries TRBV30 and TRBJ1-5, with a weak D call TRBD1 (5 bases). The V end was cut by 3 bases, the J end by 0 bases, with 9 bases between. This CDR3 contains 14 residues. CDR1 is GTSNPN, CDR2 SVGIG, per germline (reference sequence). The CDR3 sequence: CAWSDSYSNQPQHF. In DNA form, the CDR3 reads TGTGCCTGGAGCGACAGCTATAGCAATCAGCCCCAGCATTTT. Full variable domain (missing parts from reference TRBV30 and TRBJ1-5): SQTIHQWPATLVQPVGSPLSLECTVEGTSNPNLYWYRQAAGRGLQLLFYSVGIGQISSEVPQNLSASRPQDRQFILSSKKLLLSDSGFYLCAWSDSYSNQPQHFGDGTRLSIL.

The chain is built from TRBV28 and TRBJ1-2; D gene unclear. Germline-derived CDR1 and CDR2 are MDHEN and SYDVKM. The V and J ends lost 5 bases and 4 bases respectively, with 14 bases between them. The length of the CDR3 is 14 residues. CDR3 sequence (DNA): TGTGCCAGCAGTCGCGGAGGACGCACCTATGGCTACACCTTC. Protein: CASSRGGRTYGYTF.

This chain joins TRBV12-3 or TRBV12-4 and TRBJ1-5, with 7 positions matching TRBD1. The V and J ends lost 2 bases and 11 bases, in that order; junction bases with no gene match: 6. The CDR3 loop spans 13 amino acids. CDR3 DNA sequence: TGTGCCAGCAGTTTACAAAGGGACAGCGCCCAGCATTTT. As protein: CASSLQRDSAQHF.

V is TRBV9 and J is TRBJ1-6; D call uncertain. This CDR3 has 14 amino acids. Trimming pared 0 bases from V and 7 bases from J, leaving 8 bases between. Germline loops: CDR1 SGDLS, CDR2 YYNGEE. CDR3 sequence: CASSVEIRNSPLHF. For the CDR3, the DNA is TGTGCCAGCAGCGTAGAGATACGGAATTCACCCCTCCACTTT.

The CDR3 sequence is CAISDGGAGGSRLSYEQYF. The DNA for the CDR3 is TGTGCCATCAGTGACGGGGGTGCAGGGGGGAGCCGCCTCTCCTACGAGCAGTACTTC. The rearrangement uses TRBV10-3 and TRBJ2-7; TRBD1 might be the D (7 bases). Between the trimmed V and J ends, which lost 3 bases and 0 bases, there was a span of 24 bases. The CDR3 is 19 residues long. Germline loops: CDR1 ENHRY, CDR2 SYGVKD.

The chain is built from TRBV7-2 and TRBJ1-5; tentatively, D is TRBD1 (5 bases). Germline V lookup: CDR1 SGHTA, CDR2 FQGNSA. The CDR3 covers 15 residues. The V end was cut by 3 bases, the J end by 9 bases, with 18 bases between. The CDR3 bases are TGTGCCAGCAGCTTCGACAGATACCTCCCTAGGCCCCAGCATTTT. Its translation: CASSFDRYLPRPQHF.

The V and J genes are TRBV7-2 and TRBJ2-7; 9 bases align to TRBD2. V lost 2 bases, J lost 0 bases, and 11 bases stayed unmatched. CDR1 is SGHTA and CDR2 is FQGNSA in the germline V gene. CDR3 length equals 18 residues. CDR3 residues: CASSLRIAGVPSSYEQYF. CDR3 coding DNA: TGTGCCAGCAGCTTACGGATAGCGGGGGTCCCAAGCTCCTACGAGCAGTACTTC.

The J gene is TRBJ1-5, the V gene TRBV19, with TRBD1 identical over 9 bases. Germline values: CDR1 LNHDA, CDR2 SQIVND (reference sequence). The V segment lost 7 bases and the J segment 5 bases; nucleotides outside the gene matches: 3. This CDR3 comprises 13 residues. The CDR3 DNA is TGTGCCAGTATTGGACAGGGGTATCAGCCCCAGCATTTT. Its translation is CASIGQGYQPQHF.

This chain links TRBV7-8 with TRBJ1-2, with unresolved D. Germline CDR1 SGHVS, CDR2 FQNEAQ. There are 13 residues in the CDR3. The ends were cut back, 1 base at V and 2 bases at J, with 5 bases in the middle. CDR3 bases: TGTGCCAGCAGCTTAGTGGAGAACTATGGCTACACCTTC. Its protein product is CASSLVENYGYTF. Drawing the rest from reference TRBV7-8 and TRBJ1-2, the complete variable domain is GAGVSQSPRYKVAKRGQDVALRCDPISGHVSLFWYQQALGQGPEFLTYFQNEAQLDKSGLPSDRFFAERPEGSVSTLKIQRTQQEDSAVYLCASSLVENYGYTFGSGTRLTVV.

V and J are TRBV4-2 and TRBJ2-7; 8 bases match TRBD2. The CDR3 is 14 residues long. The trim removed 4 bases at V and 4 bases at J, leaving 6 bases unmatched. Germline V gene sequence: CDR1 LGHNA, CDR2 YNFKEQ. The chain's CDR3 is CASSPGTRTYEQYF. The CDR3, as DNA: TGTGCCAGCAGCCCGGGGACTAGGACATACGAGCAGTACTTC.

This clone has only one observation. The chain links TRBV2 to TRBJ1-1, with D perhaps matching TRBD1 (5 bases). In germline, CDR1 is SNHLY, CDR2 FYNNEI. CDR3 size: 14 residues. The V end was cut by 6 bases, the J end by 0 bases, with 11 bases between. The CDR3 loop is CASRGEVMNTEAFF. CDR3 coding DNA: TGTGCCAGCAGAGGGGAGGTTATGAACACTGAAGCTTTCTTT.

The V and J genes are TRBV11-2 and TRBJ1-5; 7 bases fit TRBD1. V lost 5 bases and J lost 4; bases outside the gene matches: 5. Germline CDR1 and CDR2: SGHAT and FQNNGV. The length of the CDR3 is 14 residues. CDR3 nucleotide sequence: TGTGCCAGCAGCACAAGGGGGCTTAATCAGCCCCAGCATTTT. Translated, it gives CASSTRGLNQPQHF.

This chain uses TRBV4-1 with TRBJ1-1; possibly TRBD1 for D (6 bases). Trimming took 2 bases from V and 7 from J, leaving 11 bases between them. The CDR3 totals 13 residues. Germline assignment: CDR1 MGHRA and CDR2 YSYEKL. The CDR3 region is CASSQTGLSEAFF. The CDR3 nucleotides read TGCGCCAGCAGCCAAACAGGGTTGAGTGAAGCTTTCTTT.

CDR3 sequence reads: CASSQEADRDYGYTF. The CDR3 nucleotides read TGTGCCAGCAGCCAAGAGGCGGACAGAGACTATGGCTACACCTTC. This chain links TRBV3-1 (or the pseudogene TRBV3-2) with TRBJ1-2; the D gene is possibly TRBD1 (6 bases). The CDR3 is 15 residues long. Germline values: CDR1 LGHDT, CDR2 YNNKEL (reference sequence). Deletions cut 0 bases from V and 3 bases from J, with 11 bases between.

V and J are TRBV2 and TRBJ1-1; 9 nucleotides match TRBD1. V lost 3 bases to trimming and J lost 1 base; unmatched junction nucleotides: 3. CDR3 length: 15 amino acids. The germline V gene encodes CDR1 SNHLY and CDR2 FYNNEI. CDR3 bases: TGTGCCAGCAGTGAGGACAGGGGTAGGAACACTGAAGCTTTCTTT. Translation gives CASSEDRGRNTEAFF.

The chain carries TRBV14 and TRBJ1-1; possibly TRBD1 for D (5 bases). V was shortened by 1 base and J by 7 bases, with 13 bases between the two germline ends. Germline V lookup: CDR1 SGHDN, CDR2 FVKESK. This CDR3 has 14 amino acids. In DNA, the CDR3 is TGTGCCAGCAGCCAAGGATTGGGGGGGAGTGAAGCTTTCTTT. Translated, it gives CASSQGLGGSEAFF.

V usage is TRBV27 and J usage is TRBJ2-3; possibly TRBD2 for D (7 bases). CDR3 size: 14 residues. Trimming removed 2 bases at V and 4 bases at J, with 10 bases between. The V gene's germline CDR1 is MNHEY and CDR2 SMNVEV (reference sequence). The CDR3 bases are TGTGCCAGCAGTTTAGGGGGGGGCCCAGATACGCAGTATTTT. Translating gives CASSLGGGPDTQYF.

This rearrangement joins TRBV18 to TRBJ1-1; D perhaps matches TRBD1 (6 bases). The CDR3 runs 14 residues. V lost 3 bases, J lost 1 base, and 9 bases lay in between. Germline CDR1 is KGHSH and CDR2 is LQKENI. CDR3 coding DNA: TGTGCCAGCTCACCCCTGACAGGGAACACTGAAGCTTTCTTT. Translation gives CASSPLTGNTEAFF.

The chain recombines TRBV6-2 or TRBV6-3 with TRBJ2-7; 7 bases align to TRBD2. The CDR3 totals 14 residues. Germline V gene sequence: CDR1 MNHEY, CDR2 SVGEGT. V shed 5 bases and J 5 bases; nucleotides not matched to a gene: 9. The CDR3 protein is CASSPRGGDHEQYF. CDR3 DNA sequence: TGTGCCAGCAGTCCCCGGGGAGGGGACCACGAGCAGTACTTC.

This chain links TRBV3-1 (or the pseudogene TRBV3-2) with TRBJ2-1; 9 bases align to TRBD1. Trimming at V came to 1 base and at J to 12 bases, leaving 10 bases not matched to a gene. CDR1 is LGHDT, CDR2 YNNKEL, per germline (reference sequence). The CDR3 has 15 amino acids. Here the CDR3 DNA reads TGTGCCAGCAGCCAAGGGAAACAGGGGGCACTCCGGCAGTTCTTC. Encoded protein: CASSQGKQGALRQFF.

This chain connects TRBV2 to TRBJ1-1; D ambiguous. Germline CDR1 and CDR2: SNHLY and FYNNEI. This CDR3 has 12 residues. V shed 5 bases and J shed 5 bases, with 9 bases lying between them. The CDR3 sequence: CASSLWATEAFF. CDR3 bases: TGTGCCAGCAGTCTCTGGGCTACTGAAGCTTTCTTT.

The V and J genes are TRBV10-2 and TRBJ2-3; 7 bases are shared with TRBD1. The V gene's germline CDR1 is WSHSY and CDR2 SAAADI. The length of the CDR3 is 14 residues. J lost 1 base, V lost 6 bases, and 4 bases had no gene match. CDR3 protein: CASRDQGGTDTQYF. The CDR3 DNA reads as TGCGCCAGCAGGGATCAGGGGGGCACAGATACGCAGTATTTT.

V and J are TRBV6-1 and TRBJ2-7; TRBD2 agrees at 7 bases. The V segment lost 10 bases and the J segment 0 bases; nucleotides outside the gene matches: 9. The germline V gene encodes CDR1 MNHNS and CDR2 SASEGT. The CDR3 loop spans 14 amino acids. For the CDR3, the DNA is TGTGCCACCCTGGGGGGGACGTCCTCCTACGAGCAGTACTTC. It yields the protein CATLGGTSSYEQYF.

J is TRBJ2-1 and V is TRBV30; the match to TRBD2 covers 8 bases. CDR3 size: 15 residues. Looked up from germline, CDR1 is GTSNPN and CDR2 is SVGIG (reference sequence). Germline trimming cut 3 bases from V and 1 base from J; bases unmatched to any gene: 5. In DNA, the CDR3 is TGTGCCTGGAGGGCGACGGGAGGGTCCTACAATGAGCAGTTCTTC. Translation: CAWRATGGSYNEQFF. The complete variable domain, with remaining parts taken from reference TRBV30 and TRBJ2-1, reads SQTIHQWPATLVQPVGSPLSLECTVEGTSNPNLYWYRQAAGRGLQLLFYSVGIGQISSEVPQNLSASRPQDRQFILSSKKLLLSDSGFYLCAWRATGGSYNEQFFGPGTRLTVL.

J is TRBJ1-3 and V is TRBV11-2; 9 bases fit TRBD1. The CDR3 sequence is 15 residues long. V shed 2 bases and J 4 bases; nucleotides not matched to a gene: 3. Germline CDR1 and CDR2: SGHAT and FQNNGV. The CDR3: CASSLSTGGGNTIYF. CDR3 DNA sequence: TGTGCCAGCAGCTTATCAACAGGGGGCGGAAACACCATATATTTT.

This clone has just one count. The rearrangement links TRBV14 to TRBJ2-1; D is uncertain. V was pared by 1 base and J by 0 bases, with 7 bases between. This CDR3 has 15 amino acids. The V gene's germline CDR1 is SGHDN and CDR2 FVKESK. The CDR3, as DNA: TGTGCCAGCAGCCAAGTACAGAGCTCCTACAATGAGCAGTTCTTC. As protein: CASSQVQSSYNEQFF.